One and the same sample provided the 22 T cell receptor beta chains below, sequenced in a study of PD-1 blockade in classical Hodgkin lymphoma. Data came from immunoSEQ multiplex PCR; TCRdb stores just in-frame clones and leaves some out. The sample consists of 25,000 to 35,000 clones, around 68% of them appearing once. Every single patient, without exception, relapsed after autologous stem cell transplantation, and brentuximab vedotin exposure varied. The sequences come from peripheral blood mononuclear cells (PBMCs), collected before the second cycle of nivolumab. The receptor set was obtained from a human donor with classical Hodgkin lymphoma.

The chain is built from TRBV7-2 and TRBJ2-5, with TRBD1 matching 10 bases. V lost 1 base to trimming and J lost 7 bases; unmatched junction nucleotides: 12. CDR1 is SGHTA, CDR2 FQGNSA, per germline. The CDR3 spans 17 residues. The chain's CDR3 is CASSLVGLGQGTGTQYF. The CDR3 bases are TGTGCCAGCAGCTTAGTAGGCTTGGGACAGGGGACGGGGACCCAGTACTTC.

The chain is built from TRBV6-1 and TRBJ2-5; D may be TRBD2 (5 bases). This CDR3 has 13 amino acids. Germline V gene sequence: CDR1 MNHNS, CDR2 SASEGT. Trimming stripped 8 bases from V and 1 base from J, with 11 bases between. CDR3 nucleotides: TGTGCCAGCGAGGGCTTGGCCCAAGAGACCCAGTACTTC. Protein sequence: CASEGLAQETQYF.

The gene calls are TRBV13 and TRBJ1-2; D perhaps matches TRBD1 (6 bases). Trimming shortened V by 4 bases and J by 3 bases, and 15 bases separated the two germline ends. Germline V gives CDR1 PRHDT, CDR2 FYEKMQ (reference sequence). The CDR3 consists of 15 residues. The CDR3 region has the DNA TGTGCCAGCAGCTACTCGGGACAATTAGACTATGGCTACACCTTC. Amino acids: CASSYSGQLDYGYTF.

This clone was counted a few times. Other DNA sequences from this sample encode an identical CDR3 as well. The chain couples TRBV4-1 to TRBJ1-2, with D possibly TRBD1 on 5 matching bases. Trimming removed 0 bases at V and 1 base at J, with 12 bases between. This CDR3 contains 16 residues. Germline CDR1 reads MGHRA; CDR2 reads YSYEKL. CDR3 coding DNA: TGCGCCAGCAGCCAAGATCGGACGGGGGGTAACTATGGCTACACCTTC. Its translation is CASSQDRTGGNYGYTF.

Comment on this clone: Other DNA sequences from this sample encode an identical CDR3 as well. The chain employs TRBV6-6 and TRBJ2-5; the D is unclear. Germline V gives CDR1 MNHNY, CDR2 SVGAGI (reference sequence). The length of the CDR3 is 14 residues. V was shortened by 0 bases and J by 1 base, with 6 bases between the two germline ends. The CDR3 DNA reads TGTGCCAGCAGTTACTCGAACTTCCAAGAGACCCAGTACTTC. As protein: CASSYSNFQETQYF.

In its sample, this clone was seen many times. The chain uses TRBV15 and TRBJ1-5, with D possibly matching TRBD1 (5 bases). Trimming took off 0 bases at V and 4 bases at J, with 10 bases between the two ends. The CDR3 loop spans 15 amino acids. Germline V gene data show CDR1 as LNHNV and CDR2 as YYDKDF (reference sequence). CDR3 sequence: CATSRDGTRNQPQHF. DNA for the CDR3: TGTGCCACCAGCAGAGATGGGACTCGGAATCAGCCCCAGCATTTT.

This clone came up a few times. This chain's CDR3 is CAAGGLYFEKLFF. As DNA, the CDR3 is TGTGCAGCAGGCGGACTATATTTTGAAAAACTGTTTTTT. V gene TRBV27 combines with J gene TRBJ1-4, with unresolved D. CDR3 length: 13 residues. Per the germline V gene, CDR1 is MNHEY and CDR2 is SMNVEV (reference sequence).

This chain links TRBV6-1 with TRBJ1-1; no clear D gene. The CDR3 length is 11 residues. In germline, CDR1 is MNHNS, CDR2 SASEGT. V was pared by 3 bases and J by 11 bases, with 10 bases between. Written as DNA, the CDR3 is TGTGCCAGCAGTGAGGCCGGGGTGGCTTTCTTT. Encoded protein: CASSEAGVAFF.

This rearrangement joins TRBV2 to TRBJ1-2, with 7 bases fitting TRBD1. CDR1 is SNHLY and CDR2 is FYNNEI in the germline V gene. J lost 4 bases, V lost 8 bases, and 7 bases had no gene match. CDR3 length equals 13 residues. The CDR3 DNA is TGTGCCAGCGCCGGTACAGGGGTCTATGGCTACACCTTC. The encoded protein is CASAGTGVYGYTF.

This clone was recorded once. The CDR3, as DNA: TGTGCCAGCAGCATAGGTCAGGCGGCCAAAAACATTCAGTACTTC. Its protein is CASSIGQAAKNIQYF. The rearrangement links TRBV28 to TRBJ2-4, with no clear D. Germline V gene data show CDR1 as MDHEN and CDR2 as SYDVKM. The CDR3 runs 15 residues. Trimming shortened V by 6 bases and J by 1 base, and 13 bases separated the two germline ends.

The chain has TRBV6-1 and TRBJ1-1, with no clear D. V dropped 1 base and J dropped 0 bases, with 9 bases sitting between them. Germline CDR1 is MNHNS and CDR2 is SASEGT. CDR3 length: 15 amino acids. CDR3 protein: CASSEGRLMNTEAFF. The CDR3 coding sequence is TGTGCCAGCAGTGAAGGGCGCCTCATGAACACTGAAGCTTTCTTT.

The chain carries TRBV18 and TRBJ1-1; tentatively, D is TRBD1 (5 bases). Trimming stripped 0 bases from V and 4 bases from J, with 12 bases between. This CDR3 is built from 15 residues. Germline lookup yields CDR1 KGHSH and CDR2 LQKENI. DNA for the CDR3: TGTGCCAGCTCACCACCGGGGGGGTTAAGCACTGAAGCTTTCTTT. Translating gives CASSPPGGLSTEAFF.

The chain is built from TRBV2 and TRBJ1-1; D is undetermined. Trimming removed 1 base from V and 10 bases from J, with 13 bases in between. Germline CDR1 reads SNHLY; CDR2 reads FYNNEI. This CDR3 contains 13 residues. The CDR3: CASSEEIETRAFF. The CDR3 DNA follows: TGTGCCAGCAGTGAAGAGATTGAAACTAGAGCTTTCTTT.

V is TRBV10-3 and J is TRBJ1-2; no definite D call. This CDR3 has 16 residues. Per the germline V gene, CDR1 is ENHRY and CDR2 is SYGVKD. V shed 6 bases and J shed 0 bases, with 17 bases lying between them. CDR3 amino acids: CAIRGGPSKANYGYTF. The CDR3 region has the DNA TGTGCCATCAGGGGCGGCCCCAGTAAAGCTAACTATGGCTACACCTTC.

The chain is built from TRBV4-2 and TRBJ2-3; 8 bases are a match to TRBD2. Germline CDR1 is LGHNA and CDR2 is YNFKEQ. This CDR3 is built from 18 residues. V shed 3 bases, J shed 2 bases, and the junction held 13 bases outside the gene matches. The CDR3 DNA is TGTGCCAGCAGCCAGTCTAGAGGCGGGGGGCACCTCACAGATACGCAGTATTTT. Its protein is CASSQSRGGGHLTDTQYF.

The chain couples TRBV11-2 to TRBJ1-2; 9 bases map to TRBD1. Looked up from germline, CDR1 is SGHAT and CDR2 is FQNNGV. Losses at the gene ends were 4 bases for V and 7 bases for J; bases not matched to a gene: 10. The CDR3 is 15 amino acids. This chain's CDR3 is CASSSTGTGSVGYTF. The CDR3 bases are TGTGCCAGCAGCTCAACCGGGACAGGGTCGGTTGGCTACACCTTC. Full variable domain (remainder filled in from reference TRBV11-2 and TRBJ1-2): EAGVAQSPRYKIIEKRQSVAFWCNPISGHATLYWYQQILGQGPKLLIQFQNNGVVDDSQLPKDRFSAERLKGVDSTLKIQPAKLEDSAVYLCASSSTGTGSVGYTFGSGTRLTVV.

The chain combines TRBV27 with TRBJ1-2; D unclear. V shed 3 bases and J shed 2 bases, with 7 bases lying between them. The CDR3 is made up of 13 amino acids. Germline V gene sequence: CDR1 MNHEY, CDR2 SMNVEV (reference sequence). The CDR3 region has the DNA TGTGCCAGCAGTTTTGGCCCGAACTATGGCTACACCTTC. The encoded protein is CASSFGPNYGYTF.

The chain combines TRBV18 with TRBJ2-7; 10 nucleotides align to TRBD1. Trimming at V came to 2 bases and at J to 5 bases, leaving 6 bases not matched to a gene. The CDR3 contains 15 residues. Germline V CDR1 and CDR2: KGHSH, LQKENI. The CDR3 reads CASSPGTGDPHEQYF. As DNA, the CDR3 is TGTGCCAGCTCACCAGGGACAGGGGATCCCCACGAGCAGTACTTC.

In DNA, the CDR3 is TGTGCCAGCAGCGCCGACAGGGGAGGGGGTAATTCACCCCTCCACTTT. This translates into CASSADRGGGNSPLHF. The chain links TRBV7-9 to TRBJ1-6, with 8 positions matching TRBD1. The CDR3 extends over 16 amino acids. CDR1 is SEHNR and CDR2 is FQNEAQ in the germline V gene (reference sequence). J lost 6 bases, V lost 5 bases, and 9 bases had no gene match. The whole variable domain, filled in from reference TRBV7-9 and TRBJ1-6, reads DTGVSQNPRHKITKRGQNVTFRCDPISEHNRLYWYRQTLGQGPEFLTYFQNEAQLEKSRLLSDRFSAERPKGSFSTLEIQRTEQGDSAMYLCASSADRGGGNSPLHFGNGTRLTVT.

In nucleotides, the CDR3 is TGTGCCAGCAGTTCCCCGGCTTCTGGGGCCAACGTCCTGACTTTC. The encoded protein is CASSSPASGANVLTF. The J gene is TRBJ2-6, the V gene TRBV6-5; D is uncertain. The CDR3 is made up of 15 amino acids. The V end was cut by 4 bases, the J end by 1 base, with 8 bases between. From germline, CDR1 is MNHEY and CDR2 SVGAGI.

This clone was counted only a few times. The chain uses TRBV7-6 and TRBJ2-5; TRBD2 agrees at 9 bases. The CDR3 is made up of 14 amino acids. The ends lost 5 bases at V and 5 bases at J; junction bases unmatched: 6. Germline V gene sequence: CDR1 SGHVS, CDR2 FNYEAQ. The CDR3 sequence: CASSVLSGGETQYF. CDR3 DNA: TGTGCCAGCAGCGTCCTTAGCGGGGGCGAGACCCAGTACTTC.

J is TRBJ2-7 and V is TRBV9; D is ambiguous. Germline CDR1 and CDR2: SGDLS and YYNGEE. The CDR3 sequence is 12 residues long. Trimming removed 4 bases from V and 6 bases from J, with 11 bases in between. This CDR3 is CASSTPGSEQYF. CDR3 bases: TGTGCCAGCAGCACCCCTGGTAGCGAGCAGTACTTC.